The clone carrying this TCR beta chain showed up many times. A 10-nucleotide random UMI tagged transcripts in template-switch 5'RACE cDNA synthesis. In each sequencing run, over 160 million TCR-beta sequences were generated from 15-18 subjects. In TCRdb, the 5' RACE reads were re-called with MiXCR into one record per CDR3 protein. Of about 55,000 distinct CDR3 sequences listed, 24% are singletons. The time point here: technical triplicate 2. Libraries used 2 million unsorted PBMCs kept frozen in RNAlater. The data were obtained in a study of neurological immune-mediated disorders. The CDR3 is made up of 14 amino acids. V was trimmed by 1 base and J by 6 bases, leaving 11 bases between them. Looked up from germline, CDR1 is SGHRS and CDR2 is YFSETQ.

The chain uses TRBV5-1 and TRBJ2-1; D call uncertain. The sequencing input was PBMCs. This clonotype was sampled from a man between 60 and 75 years old with HTLV-1-associated myelopathy (HAM/TSP). CDR3 residues: CASSLPGGLNEQFF. The CDR3 bases are TGCGCCAGCAGCTTGCCCGGCGGCCTCAATGAGCAGTTCTTC.